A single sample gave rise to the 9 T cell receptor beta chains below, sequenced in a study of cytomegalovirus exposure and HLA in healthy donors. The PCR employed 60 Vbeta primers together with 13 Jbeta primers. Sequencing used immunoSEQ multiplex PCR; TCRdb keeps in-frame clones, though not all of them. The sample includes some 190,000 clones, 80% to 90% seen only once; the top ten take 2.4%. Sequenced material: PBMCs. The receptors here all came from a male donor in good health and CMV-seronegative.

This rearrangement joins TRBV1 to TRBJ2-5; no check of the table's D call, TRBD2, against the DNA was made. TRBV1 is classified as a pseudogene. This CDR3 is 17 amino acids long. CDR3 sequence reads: CTSSQELAGGARKTQYF. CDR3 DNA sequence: TGCACCAGCAGCCAAGAACTAGCGGGAGGTGCTAGGAAGACCCAGTACTTC.

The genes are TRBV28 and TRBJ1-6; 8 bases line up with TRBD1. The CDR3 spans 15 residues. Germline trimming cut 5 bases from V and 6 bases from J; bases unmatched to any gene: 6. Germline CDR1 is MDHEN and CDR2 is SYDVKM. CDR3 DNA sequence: TGTGCCAGCAGTCGCCAGACAGGGGTTAATTCACCCCTCCACTTT. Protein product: CASSRQTGVNSPLHF.

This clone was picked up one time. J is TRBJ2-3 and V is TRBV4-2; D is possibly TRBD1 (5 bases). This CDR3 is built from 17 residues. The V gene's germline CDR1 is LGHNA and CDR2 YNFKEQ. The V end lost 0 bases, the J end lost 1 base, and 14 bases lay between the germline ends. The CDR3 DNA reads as TGTGCCAGCAGCCAAGAGGGCCCCGACAGAGGCACAGATACGCAGTATTTT. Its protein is CASSQEGPDRGTDTQYF.

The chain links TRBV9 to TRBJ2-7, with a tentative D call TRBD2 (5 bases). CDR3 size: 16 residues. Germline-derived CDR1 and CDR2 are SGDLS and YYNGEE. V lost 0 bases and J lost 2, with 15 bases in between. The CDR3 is CASSVGLEGWAYEQYF. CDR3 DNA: TGTGCCAGCAGCGTAGGTCTTGAGGGATGGGCCTACGAGCAGTACTTC.

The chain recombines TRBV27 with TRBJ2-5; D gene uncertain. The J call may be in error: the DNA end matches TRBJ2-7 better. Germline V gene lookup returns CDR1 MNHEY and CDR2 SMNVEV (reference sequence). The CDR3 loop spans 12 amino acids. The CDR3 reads CASSPPLGEQYF. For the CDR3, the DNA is TGTGCCAGCAGCCCCCCATTGGGCGAGCAGTACTTC.

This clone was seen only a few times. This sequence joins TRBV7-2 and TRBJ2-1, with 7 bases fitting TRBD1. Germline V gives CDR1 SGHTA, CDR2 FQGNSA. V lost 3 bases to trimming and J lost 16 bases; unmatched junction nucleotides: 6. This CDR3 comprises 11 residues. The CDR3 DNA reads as TGTGCCAGCAGCTTCGACAGGGAAGTTTTCTTC. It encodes CASSFDREVFF.

CDR3 DNA: TGTGCCAGCAGCGACGGACAGGTTAACTATGGCTACACCTTC. It codes for CASSDGQVNYGYTF. The chain is built from TRBV9 and TRBJ1-2; 7 positions match TRBD1. This CDR3 region has 14 residues. Trimming at V came to 3 bases and at J to 1 base, leaving 3 bases not matched to a gene. Germline CDR1 and CDR2: SGDLS and YYNGEE. The variable domain in full, with the rest retrieved from reference TRBV9 and TRBJ1-2, is DSGVTQTPKHLITATGQRVTLRCSPRSGDLSVYWYQQSLDQGLQFLIQYYNGEERAKGNILERFSAQQFPDLHSELNLSSLELGDSALYFCASSDGQVNYGYTFGSGTRLTVV.

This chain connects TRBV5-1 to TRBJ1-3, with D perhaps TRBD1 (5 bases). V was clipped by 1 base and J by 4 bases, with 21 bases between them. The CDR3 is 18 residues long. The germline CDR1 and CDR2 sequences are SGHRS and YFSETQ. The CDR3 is CASSLFPASRAGGNTIYF. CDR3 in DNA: TGCGCCAGCAGCTTGTTCCCAGCTTCCAGGGCGGGGGGAAACACCATATATTTT.

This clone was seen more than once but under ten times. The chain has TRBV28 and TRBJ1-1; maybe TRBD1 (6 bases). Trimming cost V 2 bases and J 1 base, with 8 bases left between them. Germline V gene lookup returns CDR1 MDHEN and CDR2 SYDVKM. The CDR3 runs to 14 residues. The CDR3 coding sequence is TGTGCCAGCAGTTTAATACAGGGGAACACTGAAGCTTTCTTT. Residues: CASSLIQGNTEAFF.